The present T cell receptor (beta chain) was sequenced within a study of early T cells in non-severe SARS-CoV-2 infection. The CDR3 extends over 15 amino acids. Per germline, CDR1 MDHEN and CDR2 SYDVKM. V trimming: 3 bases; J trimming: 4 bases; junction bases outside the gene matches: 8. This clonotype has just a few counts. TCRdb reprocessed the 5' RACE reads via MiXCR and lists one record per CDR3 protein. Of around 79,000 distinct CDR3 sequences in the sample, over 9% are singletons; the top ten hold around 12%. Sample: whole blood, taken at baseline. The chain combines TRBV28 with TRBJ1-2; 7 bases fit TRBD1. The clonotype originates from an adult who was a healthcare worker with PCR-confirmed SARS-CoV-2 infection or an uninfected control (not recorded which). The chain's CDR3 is CASSFPRDSPYGYTF. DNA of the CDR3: TGTGCCAGCAGTTTCCCCAGGGACAGTCCCTATGGCTACACCTTC.